One sample yielded the 29 T cell receptor beta chains listed below, sequenced in a study of blood T cell repertoires in COVID-19. TCRdb's copy holds only in-frame clones and misses some; the assay was immunoSEQ multiplex PCR. The sample has a few hundred thousand clones, approximately 92% seen once. The specimen sequenced was PBMCs or T cells enriched from blood (not recorded which). The receptors shown here come from a young man who had recovered from COVID-19.

The chain has TRBV29-1 and TRBJ2-7; 11 bases agree with TRBD2. V shed 6 bases, J shed 3 bases, and the junction held 7 bases outside the gene matches. This CDR3 has 14 amino acids. In germline, CDR1 is SQVTM, CDR2 ANQGSEA. The CDR3 nucleotides read TGCAGCGTGGAGGGACTAGCGGAAAGCTACGAGCAGTACTTC. Its protein product is CSVEGLAESYEQYF.

The rearrangement uses TRBV25-1 and TRBJ1-3, with D maybe TRBD1 (6 bases). CDR1 is MGHDK, CDR2 SYGVNS, per germline. V dropped 2 bases and J dropped 8 bases, with 13 bases sitting between them. The CDR3 contains 14 residues. CDR3 bases: TGTGCCAGCAGTGAACAGGGGAAGGGGGACACCATATATTTT. Translating gives CASSEQGKGDTIYF. Supplemented by reference TRBV25-1 and TRBJ1-3, the full variable domain reads EADIYQTPRYLVIGTGKKITLECSQTMGHDKMYWYQQDPGMELHLIHYSYGVNSTEKGDLSSESTVSRIRTEHFPLTLESARPSHTSQYLCASSEQGKGDTIYFGEGSWLTVV.

The chain uses TRBV5-4 and TRBJ2-7; TRBD2 is a possible D gene (5 bases). The germline V gene has CDR1 SGHNT and CDR2 YYREEE (reference sequence). V was cut by 3 bases and J by 3 bases, with 13 bases left in between. CDR3 length equals 14 residues. The CDR3 protein is CASSYQRNYYEQYF. The CDR3 nucleotides are TGTGCCAGCAGCTACCAGCGGAACTACTACGAGCAGTACTTC.

This chain connects TRBV19 to TRBJ2-2, with 8 bases lining up with TRBD2. Germline CDR1 reads LNHDA; CDR2 reads SQIVND (reference sequence). Trimming removed 6 bases from V and 0 bases from J; junction bases left unmatched: 6. The CDR3 is 16 residues long. Written as DNA, the CDR3 is TGTGCCAGTAGGGCTAGCGGGCTTGCGAACACCGGGGAGCTGTTTTTT. It yields the protein CASRASGLANTGELFF.

V and J are TRBV1 and TRBJ2-4; TRBD2 reflects the table's D call only, with no check against the DNA. TRBV1 is designated a pseudogene. The CDR3 loop spans 13 amino acids. CDR3: CTSSCNSKNIQYF. CDR3 DNA sequence: TGCACCAGCAGTTGTAACTCCAAAAACATTCAGTACTTC.

The chain employs TRBV15 and TRBJ2-5; 8 nucleotides agree with TRBD1. Germline V gene lookup returns CDR1 LNHNV and CDR2 YYDKDF (reference sequence). The length of the CDR3 is 15 residues. With 4 bases clipped from V and 4 bases from J, the junction kept 8 bases outside the gene matches. The CDR3 region has the DNA TGTGCCACCAGCACCATGACAGGGGCCCGAGAGACCCAGTACTTC. The encoded protein is CATSTMTGARETQYF.

The rearrangement links TRBV7-3 to TRBJ2-5, with a possible D match to TRBD2 (6 bases). Germline CDR1 is SGHTA and CDR2 is FQGTGA. The CDR3 is made up of 15 amino acids. The V end lost 0 bases, the J end lost 4 bases, and 12 bases lay between the germline ends. The chain's CDR3 is CASSLTSGLGETQYF. DNA for the CDR3: TGTGCCAGCAGCTTAACTAGCGGTTTGGGAGAGACCCAGTACTTC.

CDR3 loop: CASSEASGNYNEQFF. CDR3 coding DNA: TGTGCCAGCAGCGAAGCTAGCGGAAACTACAATGAGCAGTTCTTC. The rearrangement uses TRBV7-6 and TRBJ2-1; 7 bases line up with TRBD2. The J segment lost 3 bases and the V segment lost 5 bases, leaving 7 bases of the junction unmatched. The CDR3 length is 15 residues. Germline CDR1 reads SGHVS; CDR2 reads FNYEAQ.

V and J are TRBV5-8 and TRBJ1-1, with D tentatively TRBD1 (5 bases). Germline V CDR1 and CDR2: SGHTS, YDEGEE. The CDR3 spans 14 residues. V was clipped by 2 bases and J by 0 bases, with 8 bases between them. This chain's CDR3 is CASSFPGMNTEAFF. The CDR3 nucleotides are TGTGCCAGCAGCTTTCCAGGGATGAACACTGAAGCTTTCTTT.

V and J are TRBV5-6 and TRBJ1-5; 7 bases map to TRBD1. Germline V gene sequence: CDR1 SGHDT, CDR2 YYEEEE. The CDR3 loop spans 15 amino acids. Trimming at V came to 5 bases and at J to 2 bases, leaving 7 bases not matched to a gene. The CDR3 region is CASSLRGPGNQPQHF. CDR3 sequence (DNA): TGTGCCAGCAGTCTGAGGGGGCCGGGCAATCAGCCCCAGCATTTT. The full variable domain, with the rest looked up from reference TRBV5-6 and TRBJ1-5, is DAGVTQSPTHLIKTRGQQVTLRCSPKSGHDTVSWYQQALGQGPQFIFQYYEEEERQRGNFPDRFSGHQFPNYSSELNVNALLLGDSALYLCASSLRGPGNQPQHFGDGTRLSIL.

This sequence joins TRBV7-9 and TRBJ2-1, with D tentatively TRBD1 (5 bases). The V gene lost 6 bases and the J gene lost 8 bases, with 14 bases spanning the gap. Looked up from germline, CDR1 is SEHNR and CDR2 is FQNEAQ (reference sequence). CDR3 length: 13 amino acids. The CDR3 bases are TGTGCCAGCAGTTATCAGGGTTTCGATGAGCAGTTCTTC. Residues: CASSYQGFDEQFF.

CDR3 sequence: CASSRDWGMNTEAFF. DNA of the CDR3: TGCGCCAGCAGCCGGGACTGGGGTATGAACACTGAAGCTTTCTTT. The chain combines TRBV4-3 with TRBJ1-1; the D gene is possibly TRBD1 (5 bases). Germline V gene sequence: CDR1 LGHNA, CDR2 YSLEER. Deletions cut 4 bases from V and 0 bases from J, with 12 bases between. This CDR3 comprises 15 residues.

This chain joins TRBV6-5 and TRBJ1-2, with D possibly TRBD1 on 6 matching bases. Trimming left V 5 bases short and J 6 bases short, with 10 bases between. Germline V gives CDR1 MNHEY, CDR2 SVGAGI. This CDR3 is built from 12 residues. The DNA for the CDR3 is TGTGCCAGCAGTCTACAGGGAAATGGCTACACCTTC. This encodes CASSLQGNGYTF.

V usage is TRBV5-5 and J usage is TRBJ1-5, with a tentative D call TRBD1 (6 bases). Trimming left V 1 base short and J 5 bases short, with 16 bases between. This CDR3 comprises 16 residues. Germline CDR1 reads SGHKS; CDR2 reads YYEKEE (reference sequence). Here the CDR3 reads CASSLSWGRWDQPQHF. CDR3 sequence (DNA): TGTGCCAGCAGCTTGTCTTGGGGGCGCTGGGATCAGCCCCAGCATTTT.

The V and J genes are TRBV7-2 and TRBJ1-3; the match to TRBD1 covers 7 bases. The CDR3 spans 15 residues. After removal of 3 bases from V and 0 bases from J, the junction contained 2 bases not matched to a gene. Germline V gene data show CDR1 as SGHTA and CDR2 as FQGNSA. CDR3 nucleotides: TGTGCCAGCAGCTTGACAGGGCTCTCTGGAAACACCATATATTTT. Amino acids: CASSLTGLSGNTIYF. The complete variable domain, with remaining parts taken from reference TRBV7-2 and TRBJ1-3, reads GAGVSQSPSNKVTEKGKDVELRCDPISGHTALYWYRQSLGQGLEFLIYFQGNSAPDKSGLPSDRFSAERTGGSVSTLTIQRTQQEDSAVYLCASSLTGLSGNTIYFGEGSWLTVV.

In regard to this clone: The germline gene is not matched at one end of the junction; a read error may be the cause. The chain recombines TRBV7-9 with TRBJ2-7; 8 bases fit TRBD1. The CDR3 runs 13 residues. The germline gives CDR1 SEHNR, CDR2 FQNEAQ (reference sequence). The CDR3: CASSIATGVEQYF. The CDR3 nucleotides read TGTGCCAGCAGCATAGCGACAGGGGTCGAGCAGTACTTC.

The J gene is TRBJ2-7, the V gene TRBV30; a possible D gene is TRBD1 (6 bases). With 5 bases removed from V and 5 bases from J, the gap between germline ends came to 10 bases. This CDR3 is built from 11 residues. CDR1 is GTSNPN and CDR2 is SVGIG in the germline V gene (reference sequence). The CDR3 sequence: CAWGQSHEQYF. CDR3 nucleotide sequence: TGTGCCTGGGGACAGTCCCACGAGCAGTACTTC.

In this sample, this clone turned up a few times. This chain links TRBV4-2 with TRBJ2-3; D perhaps matches TRBD2 (6 bases). This CDR3 spans 21 amino acids. Germline V lookup: CDR1 LGHNA, CDR2 YNFKEQ. Trimming took 0 bases from V and 2 from J, leaving 27 bases between them. Here the CDR3 DNA reads TGTGCCAGCAGCCAAGAGAAAGGAGGAGCGGGTCCGCCTTTAGACACAGATACGCAGTATTTT. Translation: CASSQEKGGAGPPLDTDTQYF.

The CDR3, as DNA: TGTGCCAGCAGTGAGGGCCGGGAGACCCAGTACTTC. It encodes CASSEGRETQYF. The chain recombines TRBV2 with TRBJ2-5; the D is unclear. The CDR3 runs to 12 residues. Germline assignment: CDR1 SNHLY and CDR2 FYNNEI. Trimming cost V 3 bases and J 5 bases, with 7 bases left between them.

The chain uses TRBV9 and TRBJ1-5, with D perhaps matching TRBD1 (5 bases). The CDR3 runs to 13 residues. Germline assignment: CDR1 SGDLS and CDR2 YYNGEE. V lost 0 bases and J 7 bases, leaving 8 bases between the germline ends. The CDR3 here is CASSVGDFQPQHF. The CDR3 bases are TGTGCCAGCAGCGTAGGGGACTTCCAGCCCCAGCATTTT.

The rearrangement uses TRBV15 and TRBJ1-2, with a weak D call TRBD1 (5 bases). Germline V lookup: CDR1 LNHNV, CDR2 YYDKDF (reference sequence). This CDR3 is 14 amino acids long. Trimming took 7 bases from V and 0 from J, leaving 12 bases between them. The CDR3 region is CATMVGGSNYGYTF. As DNA, the CDR3 is TGTGCCACCATGGTCGGGGGATCTAACTATGGCTACACCTTC.

The genes are TRBV30 and TRBJ2-1; weak D call: TRBD2 (6 bases). The CDR3 totals 11 residues. Trimming took 7 bases from V and 7 from J, leaving 11 bases between them. Per germline, CDR1 GTSNPN and CDR2 SVGIG (reference sequence). In DNA, the CDR3 is TGTGCCTCCCAGACTAGTAATGAGCAGTTCTTC. Encoded protein: CASQTSNEQFF.

This chain joins TRBV11-2 and TRBJ1-6; the match to TRBD1 covers 7 bases. With V trimmed by 4 bases and J by 10 bases, 7 bases remained unmatched. Germline CDR1 and CDR2: SGHAT and FQNNGV. The CDR3 spans 14 residues. The CDR3 reads CASSSLTGHSPLHF. As DNA, the CDR3 is TGTGCCAGCAGCTCATTGACAGGGCACTCACCCCTCCACTTT.

As DNA, the CDR3 is TGTGCCAGCTCACCACCCACGGGACAGGGATACGAGCAGTACTTC. Translating it yields CASSPPTGQGYEQYF. The V call is TRBV18, the J call TRBJ2-7; 9 bases fit TRBD1. J gave up 4 bases and V 0 bases, and 4 bases lay outside the gene matches. The CDR3 loop spans 15 amino acids. Germline-derived CDR1 and CDR2 are KGHSH and LQKENI.

The chain joins TRBV28 to TRBJ2-3; 7 positions agree with TRBD1. CDR3 length equals 15 residues. CDR1 is MDHEN, CDR2 SYDVKM, per germline. Trimming removed 6 bases from V and 2 bases from J; junction bases left unmatched: 8. CDR3 in DNA: TGTGCCAGCAGCTACTACAGGGGATCCACAGATACGCAGTATTTT. It codes for CASSYYRGSTDTQYF.

The J gene is TRBJ1-1, the V gene TRBV6-5; 8 nucleotides line up with TRBD1. V dropped 6 bases and J dropped 3; count of bases not matched to a gene: 9. This CDR3 comprises 15 residues. Germline V gene data show CDR1 as MNHEY and CDR2 as SVGAGI. The CDR3 nucleotides read TGTGCCAGCAGCCCCGGACAGGGAGGGTACACTGAAGCTTTCTTT. Amino acid sequence: CASSPGQGGYTEAFF.

This chain links TRBV13 with TRBJ2-7, with 11 bases aligning to TRBD2. The germline V gene encodes CDR1 PRHDT and CDR2 FYEKMQ (reference sequence). Germline trimming cut 5 bases from V and 0 bases from J; bases unmatched to any gene: 6. The CDR3 is 16 amino acids. The CDR3 bases are TGTGCCAGCAGCAAACGTAGCGGGGGGGTCTCCTACGAGCAGTACTTC. This codes for CASSKRSGGVSYEQYF.

The CDR3 DNA sequence: TGTGCCTGGAGTGAGCGAGGTCGTGAGCAGTTCTTC. Its protein is CAWSERGREQFF. V is TRBV30 and J is TRBJ2-1; D unclear. The CDR3 has 12 residues. Trimming took off 1 base at V and 9 bases at J, with 10 bases between the two ends. Looked up from germline, CDR1 is GTSNPN and CDR2 is SVGIG (reference sequence).

The rearrangement uses TRBV20-1 and TRBJ2-1; D is perhaps TRBD2 (6 bases). Trimming left V 5 bases short and J 9 bases short, with 11 bases between. The germline V gene has CDR1 DFQATT and CDR2 SNEGSKA (reference sequence). The CDR3 is 11 amino acids. CDR3 protein: CSAVISGEQFF. The CDR3 region has the DNA TGCAGTGCTGTTATTAGCGGTGAGCAGTTCTTC.